This TCR beta chain emerged from a study of blood T cell repertoires in COVID-19. At the level of the study: The samples span acute and convalescent COVID-19 from the United States, Italy and Spain.

The germline V gene has CDR1 SNHLY and CDR2 FYNNEI. V lost 6 bases to trimming and J lost 5 bases; unmatched junction nucleotides: 21. The CDR3 sequence is 20 residues long. Using immunoSEQ multiplex PCR, the repertoire was profiled, and TCRdb retains in-frame clones only, with some absent. The top ten clones hold 11% of a sample with about 19,000 clones, 88% of them seen once. The origin of this receptor is a human donor in a cohort sampled during active COVID-19. Sequenced material: peripheral blood. J is TRBJ2-5 and V is TRBV2; the match to TRBD2 covers 13 bases. CDR3 nucleotide sequence: TGTGCCAGCAGGGGGATGAGGGGACTAGCGGGGAAACATCAGCCGGAGACCCAGTACTTC. Its protein product is CASRGMRGLAGKHQPETQYF.